This is a list of T cell receptor beta chains from one sample in a study of cytomegalovirus exposure and HLA in healthy donors. Clones were sequenced by immunoSEQ multiplex PCR, and TCRdb holds only the in-frame ones, with some missing. The profile shows approximately 190,000 clones, about 90% of them singletons. The material sequenced was PBMCs. The source is a boy aged 2 to 9 in good health and CMV-seronegative. The CDR3 runs from the conserved cysteine through the conserved F or W. The D gene is left open where the match is weak. Clone size is shown for a subset of rows, as once, few, many or a class of expanded clone.

>TRBD1|TRBJ2-7|14|TRBV11-2|NA
TGTGCCAGCAGCTTGGGCAGGGGGCTCGGCGAGCAGTACTTC
CASSLGRGLGEQYF
>TRBD1|TRBJ1-1|15|TRBV27|NA
TGTGCCAGCAGGTCAGGGGGCGCAGAGAACACTGAAGCTTTCTTT
CASRSGGAENTEAFF
>NA|TRBJ2-2|13|TRBV4-1|NA
TGCGCCAGCAGCCTATCTATCACCGGGGAGCTGTTTTTT
CASSLSITGELFF
>NA|TRBJ2-7|13|TRBV2|NA
TGTGCCAGCCATGGGGACTTATCCTACGAGCAGTACTTC
CASHGDLSYEQYF
>NA|TRBJ2-2|19|TRBV18|NA
TGTGCCAGCTCTTCCTATGTGACGGGGGATATTCTAAACACCGGGGAGCTGTTTTTT
CASSSYVTGDILNTGELFF
>NA|TRBJ1-1|17|TRBV5-8|NA
TGTGCCAGCAGCTTGGTTGGGTATAGGGAGGTAAACACTGAAGCTTTCTTT
CASSLVGYREVNTEAFF
>TRBD1|TRBJ2-5|15|TRBV5-1|NA
TGCGCCAGCACCCGAGGTGACAGGGGGCCGGAGACCCAGTACTTC
CASTRGDRGPETQYF
>TRBD1|TRBJ2-2|15|TRBV19|NA
TGTGCCAGTAGTACTGTGACAGGGAGCACCGGGGAGCTGTTTTTT
CASSTVTGSTGELFF
>NA|TRBJ2-7|14|TRBV28|few
TGTGCCAGCAGTTTCCGGGACTCGTCCTACGAGCAGTACTTC
CASSFRDSSYEQYF
>TRBD2|TRBJ2-2|16|TRBV28|once
TGTGCCAGCAGCTATAGCGGGAGGGCCGACACCGGGGAGCTGTTTTTT
CASSYSGRADTGELFF
>TRBD1|TRBJ1-4|15|TRBV6-5|few
TGTGCCAGCAGTTACCAGGACAGGGGTTATGAAAAACTGTTTTTT
CASSYQDRGYEKLFF
>NA|TRBJ2-7|12|TRBV5-6|NA
TGTGCCAGCAGTTTACAGGTCGGCGAGCAGTACTTC
CASSLQVGEQYF
>NA|TRBJ1-6|12|TRBV5-1|NA
TGCGCCAGCAGGGTACTTAATTCACCCCTCCACTTT
CASRVLNSPLHF
>TRBD1|TRBJ2-3|14|TRBV2|NA
TGTGCCAGCAGTGCCCAGGGGGCAAAGGATACGCAGTATTTT
CASSAQGAKDTQYF
>NA|TRBJ2-7|12|TRBV30|NA
TGTGCCTGGAGTGGACAGATCCACGAGCAGTACTTC
CAWSGQIHEQYF
>NA|TRBJ2-2|12|TRBV11-3|once
TGTGCCAGCAGCCCCGTCACCGGGGAGCTGTTTTTT
CASSPVTGELFF
>TRBD2|TRBJ2-3|17|TRBV12-5|once
TGTGCTAGTGGTTTGGGAACCCTAGCGGGGGGCACAGATACGCAGTATTTT
CASGLGTLAGGTDTQYF
>TRBD2|TRBJ2-1|16|TRBV5-4|NA
TGTGCCAGCAGCTCACCCGGGAGGTCCCCTTACAATGAGCAGTTCTTC
CASSSPGRSPYNEQFF
>TRBD1|TRBJ2-7|15|TRBV5-6|few
TGTGCCAGCAGCTTGGCCGGGGACAGACAATACGAGCAGTACTTC
CASSLAGDRQYEQYF
>NA|TRBJ2-6|14|TRBV25-1|NA
TGTGCCAGCAGTAGCCACTCTGGGGCCAACGTCCTGACTTTC
CASSSHSGANVLTF
>NA|TRBJ1-2|13|TRBV6-5|NA
TGTGCCAGCCGTGGATCTCCCGGGTATGGCTACACCTTC
CASRGSPGYGYTF
>TRBD2|TRBJ2-1|14|TRBV5-1|medium-sized
TGCGCCAGCAGCGCAGCGGGAGCCTACAATGAGCAGTTCTTC
CASSAAGAYNEQFF
>NA|TRBJ2-5|11|TRBV6-1|NA
TGTGCCAGCAGTCCCCTAGAGACCCAGTACTTC
CASSPLETQYF
>TRBD1|TRBJ2-3|17|TRBV5-1|once
TGCGCCAGCAGCTGGGCCCCCGGGACAGTAAATGGAGATACGCAGTATTTT
CASSWAPGTVNGDTQYF
>NA|TRBJ1-2|12|TRBV27|NA
TGTGCCAGCAGGCCACAGGGATTGGGCTACACCTTC
CASRPQGLGYTF
>TRBD2|TRBJ2-3|13|TRBV29-1|NA
TGCAGCGTTGGAGGAAGCGGGGGTGATACGCAGTATTTT
CSVGGSGGDTQYF
>TRBD1|TRBJ1-6|14|TRBV11-2|NA
TGTGCCAGCAGCTTAGAGGCCAGGGGGAAGCCCCTCCACTTT
CASSLEARGKPLHF
>NA|TRBJ1-2|14|TRBV7-8|NA
TGTGCCAGCAGCCCAGGGGAGTCTACGGGCGGCTACACCTTC
CASSPGESTGGYTF
>NA|TRBJ2-5|15|TRBV5-4|NA
TGTGCCAGCAGCTTCCGGGGGGCGCAGGGAGAGACCCAGTACTTC
CASSFRGAQGETQYF
>NA|TRBJ1-2|15|TRBV28|NA
TGTGCCAGCAGTTTTACTACGCGGCAGGGCAGCGGCTACACCTTC
CASSFTTRQGSGYTF
>NA|TRBJ1-1|17|TRBV5-1|NA
TGCGCCAGCAGCTTGTCCCGTGAACAAGAATCAAACACTGAAGCTTTCTTT
CASSLSREQESNTEAFF
>NA|TRBJ2-7|15|TRBV6-5|NA
TGTGCCGGCAGTTACGGCGCCGGGGTGGCTACCGAGCAGTACTTC
CAGSYGAGVATEQYF
>NA|TRBJ2-5|15|TRBV9|NA
TGTGCCAGCAGCGTAGCGGCAGGGCGCCAAGAGACCCAGTACTTC
CASSVAAGRQETQYF
>TRBD2|TRBJ2-1|16|TRBV7-2|NA
TGTGCCAGCAGCTGGTTAGCGGGAAGTGGCTTCAATGAGCAGTTCTTC
CASSWLAGSGFNEQFF
>NA|TRBJ2-6|15|TRBV4-1|few
TGCGCCAGCAGCCAAGACAGCTCTGGGGCCAACGTCCTGACTTTC
CASSQDSSGANVLTF
>TRBD1|TRBJ2-7|14|TRBV2|NA
TGTGCCAGCAGTGTGGGACAGGGGAAGTCTGTGCAGTACTTC
CASSVGQGKSVQYF
>NA|TRBJ2-2|15|TRBV7-2|NA
TGTGCCAGCAGCCGAACCGACAGGAACACCGGGGAGCTGTTTTTT
CASSRTDRNTGELFF